These 29 T cell receptor beta chains came from one sample sequenced in a study of shared T cell receptors in the human thymus. TCRdb's table, derived via immunoSEQ multiplex PCR, lists solely in-frame clones and lacks some. In the table there are about 380,000 clones, approximately 95% of which are singletons. The sequencing sample was made of thymocytes. The receptors were sampled from a human donor.

The V gene is TRBV18, the J gene TRBJ1-1; 9 bases are a match to TRBD1. This CDR3 is 14 amino acids long. Trimming cost V 4 bases and J 1 base; bases outside gene matches: 1. Germline CDR1 is KGHSH and CDR2 is LQKENI. CDR3 nucleotides: TGTGCCAGCTCACAGGACAGGGGGAACACTGAAGCTTTCTTT. Protein product: CASSQDRGNTEAFF.

The rearrangement links TRBV11-2 to TRBJ1-5; no clear D gene. V was pared by 0 bases and J by 6 bases, with 6 bases between. This CDR3 comprises 13 residues. Per germline, CDR1 SGHAT and CDR2 FQNNGV. For the CDR3, the DNA is TGTGCCAGCAGCTTAGATAGGAGTCAGCCCCAGCATTTT. Its protein is CASSLDRSQPQHF.

The CDR3 loop is CASSQDLTLAGCYEQYF. In DNA form, the CDR3 reads TGTGCCAGCAGCCAAGATTTAACGCTAGCGGGTTGCTACGAGCAGTACTTC. The gene calls are TRBV4-2 and TRBJ2-7; 8 bases match TRBD2. The CDR3 runs 17 residues. Germline V gene data show CDR1 as LGHNA and CDR2 as YNFKEQ. J gave up 3 bases and V 0 bases, and 10 bases lay outside the gene matches.

Comments on this clone: At the DNA level, this CDR3 is encoded by other sequences in the same sample as well. The chain recombines TRBV14 with TRBJ2-3; perhaps TRBD2 as D (6 bases). The V end was cut by 1 base, the J end by 3 bases, with 8 bases between. Germline CDR1 SGHDN, CDR2 FVKESK. This CDR3 has 14 residues. CDR3 amino acids: CASSQVGGTDTQYF. CDR3 bases: TGTGCCAGCAGCCAAGTCGGGGGAACAGATACGCAGTATTTT.

The chain joins TRBV14 to TRBJ1-5; D is ambiguous. Between the trimmed V and J ends, which lost 3 bases and 2 bases, there was a span of 14 bases. The CDR3 spans 16 residues. Germline V gene sequence: CDR1 SGHDN, CDR2 FVKESK. The CDR3 DNA sequence: TGTGCCAGCAGCCAGGGAGACCCTGGGGGCAATCAGCCCCAGCATTTT. Amino acid sequence: CASSQGDPGGNQPQHF.

The table lists this clone with a count of one. The CDR3 here is CASSFGEGADEQYF. The CDR3 DNA reads as TGTGCCAGCAGTTTCGGAGAGGGGGCGGACGAGCAGTACTTC. The J gene is TRBJ2-7, the V gene TRBV27; TRBD1 matches at 7 bases. CDR1 is MNHEY and CDR2 is SMNVEV in the germline V gene (reference sequence). The length of the CDR3 is 14 residues. V lost 3 bases and J lost 5; bases outside the gene matches: 7.

V gene TRBV4-1 combines with J gene TRBJ2-1; TRBD2 matches 8 bases. V gave up 3 bases and J gave up 7 bases; unmatched junction bases: 11. Germline CDR1 reads MGHRA; CDR2 reads YSYEKL. The CDR3 is 16 residues long. CDR3 loop: CASSHRAASGQNEQFF. The CDR3 DNA sequence: TGCGCCAGCAGCCATCGCGCGGCTAGCGGGCAAAATGAGCAGTTCTTC.

This clone has just a few counts. V and J are TRBV20-1 and TRBJ2-2, with D uncertain. The V end lost 1 base, the J end lost 8 bases, and 5 bases lay between the germline ends. From germline, CDR1 is DFQATT and CDR2 SNEGSKA (reference sequence). This CDR3 has 11 residues. CDR3 nucleotides: TGCAGTGCTAGAGGAATGGGGGAGCTGTTTTTT. Translated, it gives CSARGMGELFF.

V is TRBV28 and J is TRBJ1-2, with 8 bases lining up with TRBD1. The CDR3 has 14 amino acids. J was trimmed by 4 bases and V by 4 bases; bases with no gene match: 5. CDR1 MDHEN and CDR2 SYDVKM come from the germline V gene. In nucleotides, the CDR3 is TGTGCCAGCAGTTGCAGGGGGCTTAGCTATGGCTACACCTTC. As protein: CASSCRGLSYGYTF.

The chain combines TRBV5-5 with TRBJ1-2, with a tentative D call TRBD1 (6 bases). This CDR3 has 13 amino acids. The germline V gene encodes CDR1 SGHKS and CDR2 YYEKEE (reference sequence). Deletions cut 7 bases from V and 5 bases from J, with 15 bases between. The CDR3 loop reads CASLRGPGYGYTF. The CDR3 nucleotides read TGTGCCAGCCTTCGGGGGCCTGGTTATGGCTACACCTTC.

The genes are TRBV28 and TRBJ2-4; 12 bases are a match to TRBD2. Germline values: CDR1 MDHEN, CDR2 SYDVKM. This CDR3 is built from 20 residues. V dropped 1 base and J dropped 0; count of bases not matched to a gene: 10. CDR3 DNA: TGTGCCAGCAGTTTATTCCTGGGGACTAGCGGGCCTCTAGCCAAAAACATTCAGTACTTC. Translation gives CASSLFLGTSGPLAKNIQYF.

In its sample, this clone was seen once. The chain uses TRBV4-1 and TRBJ2-7; no clear D gene. CDR3 length equals 15 residues. The germline gives CDR1 MGHRA, CDR2 YSYEKL. The V and J ends lost 5 bases and 0 bases respectively, with 14 bases between them. The chain's CDR3 is CASSARRISSYEQYF. In DNA form, the CDR3 reads TGCGCCAGCAGCGCCCGACGTATCAGCTCCTACGAGCAGTACTTC.

This chain connects TRBV28 to TRBJ1-2; 7 bases fit TRBD1. Germline V gives CDR1 MDHEN, CDR2 SYDVKM. The junction had 20 bases not matched to a gene; V was cut back by 6 bases and J by 4 bases. The CDR3 has 18 residues. CDR3 nucleotides: TGTGCCAGCAGCCAACGCGATCTACCTTCAGGGGGACTCTATGGCTACACCTTC. Amino acids: CASSQRDLPSGGLYGYTF.

CDR3 sequence: CASRGTAQETQYF. CDR3 in DNA: TGTGCCAGCAGGGGGACAGCCCAAGAGACCCAGTACTTC. The chain links TRBV27 to TRBJ2-5, with TRBD1 matching over 7 bases. This CDR3 comprises 13 residues. CDR1 is MNHEY, CDR2 SMNVEV, per germline (reference sequence). After removal of 6 bases from V and 1 base from J, the junction contained 2 bases not matched to a gene.

The V call is TRBV5-5, the J call TRBJ1-4; tentative D call: TRBD1 (5 bases). CDR1 SGHKS and CDR2 YYEKEE come from the germline V gene (reference sequence). With 4 bases removed from V and 10 bases from J, the gap between germline ends came to 23 bases. The CDR3 totals 16 residues. In DNA, the CDR3 is TGTGCCAGCAGCCCGGAGGGACGGGTCCGGGAGGGAAAACTGTTTTTT. It is translated as CASSPEGRVREGKLFF.

This clone turned up a few times. The chain uses TRBV2 and TRBJ1-2; 8 positions agree with TRBD1. CDR1 and CDR2 (germline): SNHLY, FYNNEI. The CDR3 runs 11 residues. V dropped 7 bases and J dropped 14; count of bases not matched to a gene: 9. CDR3 loop: CASKGQGAGTF. CDR3 DNA: TGTGCCAGCAAAGGGCAGGGGGCGGGTACCTTC.

V is TRBV11-2 and J is TRBJ2-7; 8 bases map to TRBD2. Per germline, CDR1 SGHAT and CDR2 FQNNGV. CDR3 length: 15 residues. Trimming cost V 1 base and J 3 bases; bases outside gene matches: 5. CDR3 sequence reads: CASSLAGGLYYEQYF. The CDR3 coding sequence is TGTGCCAGCAGCTTAGCGGGAGGGCTCTACTACGAGCAGTACTTC.

J is TRBJ2-1 and V is TRBV5-8; no definite D call. V shed 4 bases and J shed 8 bases, with 10 bases lying between them. The CDR3 is made up of 12 amino acids. Germline assignment: CDR1 SGHTS and CDR2 YDEGEE. Here the CDR3 DNA reads TGTGCCAGCAGCCCCCATTTAGATGAGCAGTTCTTC. It specifies CASSPHLDEQFF.

This chain connects TRBV28 to TRBJ2-7; 7 positions match TRBD1. This CDR3 spans 15 amino acids. Germline assignment: CDR1 MDHEN and CDR2 SYDVKM. The trim removed 7 bases at V and 2 bases at J, leaving 11 bases unmatched. CDR3 coding DNA: TGTGCCAGCACTACTCCCGGGACAGAGCCCTACGAGCAGTACTTC. Its translation is CASTTPGTEPYEQYF. The whole variable domain, filled in from reference TRBV28 and TRBJ2-7, reads DVKVTQSSRYLVKRTGEKVFLECVQDMDHENMFWYRQDPGLGLRLIYFSYDVKMKEKGDIPEGYSVSREKKERFSLILESASTNQTSMYLCASTTPGTEPYEQYFGPGTRLTVT.

This clone was found once. CDR3 amino acids: CTSSLKGTSGSSSYNEQFF. The CDR3 DNA sequence: TGCACCAGCAGCCTCAAGGGGACTAGCGGGTCGTCCTCTTACAATGAGCAGTTCTTC. The V gene is TRBV1, the J gene TRBJ2-1; the table's D call TRBD2 went unverified against the DNA. TRBV1 is termed a pseudogene. There are 19 residues in the CDR3.

This chain joins TRBV6-5 and TRBJ1-1; D not resolved. Germline loops: CDR1 MNHEY, CDR2 SVGAGI. This CDR3 is 14 amino acids long. V was shortened by 5 bases and J by 1 base, with 11 bases between the two germline ends. The CDR3 nucleotides are TGTGCCAGCAGTCCCTCCGGGAGGAACACTGAAGCTTTCTTT. Protein product: CASSPSGRNTEAFF.

The chain joins TRBV6-6 to TRBJ2-1; 9 nucleotides line up with TRBD2. Per germline, CDR1 MNHNY and CDR2 SVGAGI (reference sequence). The CDR3 length is 16 residues. Unmatched junction bases numbered 11, after V lost 5 bases and J lost 6 bases. CDR3 sequence: CASSLHLAGLLNEQFF. Written as DNA, the CDR3 is TGTGCCAGCAGTCTACATCTAGCGGGACTCCTCAATGAGCAGTTCTTC.

The V and J genes are TRBV14 and TRBJ1-1; possibly TRBD1 for D (6 bases). The CDR3 runs to 12 residues. Trimming stripped 5 bases from V and 7 bases from J, with 11 bases between. Germline lookup yields CDR1 SGHDN and CDR2 FVKESK. CDR3 sequence: CASSNGTYEAFF. The CDR3 bases are TGTGCCAGCAGCAACGGGACATATGAAGCTTTCTTT.

The chain joins TRBV4-3 to TRBJ2-3, with TRBD2 identical over 9 bases. Germline assignment: CDR1 LGHNA and CDR2 YSLEER. CDR3 size: 16 residues. Unmatched junction bases numbered 7, after V lost 3 bases and J lost 3 bases. CDR3 sequence reads: CASSHAASGKTDTQYF. The CDR3 DNA sequence: TGCGCCAGCAGCCATGCCGCTAGCGGGAAAACAGATACGCAGTATTTT.

Concerning this clone: An end of the junction does not agree with germline; a read error may underlie this. The CDR3 DNA sequence: TGTGCTAGCAGCTTAGAAACGGGCTACGAGCAGTACTTC. Protein: CASSLETGYEQYF. The genes are TRBV7-7 and TRBJ2-7; no reliable D call. There are 13 residues in the CDR3. Per germline, CDR1 SSHAT and CDR2 FNYEAQ (reference sequence).

V usage is TRBV5-1 and J usage is TRBJ2-1; 9 nucleotides align to TRBD1. Germline V gene sequence: CDR1 SGHRS, CDR2 YFSETQ. The CDR3 loop spans 16 amino acids. Trimming took 1 base from V and 0 from J; bases not matched to a gene: 2. The CDR3 loop is CASSLMGQGSYNEQFF. The CDR3 DNA follows: TGCGCCAGCAGCTTGATGGGACAGGGCTCCTACAATGAGCAGTTCTTC.

This clone was observed a single time. CDR3 nucleotide sequence: TGTGCCAGCACAGAAACAAGGACGGGGAACACTGAAGCTTTCTTT. Protein product: CASTETRTGNTEAFF. V is TRBV6-1 and J is TRBJ1-1; D is undetermined. With 7 bases removed from V and 1 base from J, the gap between germline ends came to 16 bases. CDR1 and CDR2 (germline): MNHNS, SASEGT. The CDR3 spans 15 residues.

The rearrangement joins TRBV28 to TRBJ1-1, with D perhaps matching TRBD1 (5 bases). Germline loops: CDR1 MDHEN, CDR2 SYDVKM. CDR3 length: 13 residues. Trimming cost V 2 bases and J 4 bases, with 8 bases left between them. CDR3 loop: CASSLRGPTEAFF. CDR3 sequence (DNA): TGTGCCAGCAGTTTACGGGGCCCCACTGAAGCTTTCTTT.

This clone was seen a few times. This rearrangement joins TRBV5-4 to TRBJ2-3; TRBD2 matches at 13 bases. The V gene's germline CDR1 is SGHNT and CDR2 YYREEE (reference sequence). The J segment lost 12 bases and the V segment lost 4 bases, leaving 11 bases of the junction unmatched. The CDR3 covers 15 residues. This chain's CDR3 is CASSTPGLAGTDQYF. Here the CDR3 DNA reads TGTGCCAGCAGCACACCGGGACTAGCGGGGACCGATCAGTATTTT.